The present TCR beta chain was sequenced within a study of graft-versus-host responses after intestinal transplantation listed by TCRdb under 2021. Broadly, across the study: The transplants that recipients received were multivisceral, liver-intestinal, or isolated intestinal. All recipients received anti-thymocyte globulin induction followed by maintenance tacrolimus and steroids for around 3 years. After intestinal transplantation, graft-versus-host and host-versus-graft alloreactive T cell clones in the graft, circulation and bone marrow were tracked using bulk TCR-beta CDR3 sequencing. Alloreactive clones were identified by sequencing pre-transplant mixed lymphocyte reaction products and comparing these products with unstimulated pre-transplant donor and recipient T cells. Of the 20 to 30 intestinal transplant recipients enrolled in the cohort, one of whom was a retransplant, 3 patients without pretransplant specimens were excluded. A peak of at least 4% donor T cells among recipient peripheral blood mononuclear cells was the definition used for donor T cell macrochimerism. Instead of going to the commercial service, samples from a few later patients were sequenced in-house on an Illumina MiSeq and processed with MiXCR.

General study outcomes and caveats: GvH clones turned up in recipient bone marrow, with some appearing earlier in ileal mucosa or blood, a pattern consistent with an intestinal mucosal origin. The relatively low number and heterogeneity of intestinal transplant patients limited the conclusions. Early after transplant, declines in HvG clones were associated with peak levels of circulating GvH clones. In the allografts of patients with donor T cell macrochimerism, GvH to HvG T cell clonal ratios were high.

Libraries were built with the immunoSEQ multiplex PCR assay. For most patients, genomic DNA was isolated with the Qiagen DNeasy Blood and Tissue Kit and sent frozen to Adaptive Biotechnologies for TCR sequencing. For most patients, genomic DNA was subjected to high-throughput TCR-beta CDR3 sequencing by Adaptive Biotechnologies. The paper's processing steps were these. Adaptive's ImmunoSEQ software was the source of the TCR sequencing data for roughly 19 patients, while a few other patients were processed with MiXCR and VDJtools. CD4 versus CD8 sorting errors were corrected by removing sequences found in both subsets at a frequency ratio below 5:1. CDR3 nucleotide sequences shared between donor and recipient were removed because the origin of such sequences could not be assigned. At least 2-fold expansion over unstimulated cells and a minimum CFSE-low frequency of 0.002% (template counts) or 0.001% (read counts) were required for clones to be classified as alloreactive. Mappable clones were those detected in sequenced pre-transplant spleen, lymph node, or MLR CFSE-low populations of the donor or recipient. Cumulative frequency of alloreactive clones was calculated as a percentage of all sequences weighted by copy number. Sourced from immuneACCESS, this table was stored by TCRdb with only in-frame sequences that have V and J called. A share of the clones is absent; for the studies checked, an unresolved V gene accounts for under half, and the remainder has no known explanation. V and J calls and clone size are copied from that table; D and trimming were computed from the DNA. This sample has approximately 90,000 clones in its table, and about nine tenths of those were observed once. 0.28% of the sample comes from the top ten.

For CDR1 and CDR2, the germline V gene lists SGHVS and FQNEAQ. Cut back by 1 base and 1 base, the V and J ends lie 7 bases apart. Including cysteine and phenylalanine, the CDR3 has 14 amino acids. Only CDR3 DNA remains: 42 bases, in frame from the first base. In the paper's terms, the time point label means: cells obtained before transplantation from donor or recipient. CD3+CD4+ and CD3+CD8+ populations were FACS-sorted from unstimulated pre-transplant donor and recipient cells taken from spleen or lymph nodes. This clone was observed a single time. Which antigen it targets is not known. Per-base quality was not reported, and no clone a single base away is much larger than it.

The chain uses TRBV7-8 and TRBJ1-1, and the D gene may be TRBD1, 5 bases matching. The clonotype was recovered from a human donor who was the organ donor for an intestinal transplant. The specimen was unstimulated CD4+ T cells sorted from spleen or lymph node cells, collected before transplant. DNA sequence: TGTGCCAGCAGCTTAGTGGGGGGGAACACTGAAGCTTTCTTT. It translates as CASSLVGGNTEAFF.